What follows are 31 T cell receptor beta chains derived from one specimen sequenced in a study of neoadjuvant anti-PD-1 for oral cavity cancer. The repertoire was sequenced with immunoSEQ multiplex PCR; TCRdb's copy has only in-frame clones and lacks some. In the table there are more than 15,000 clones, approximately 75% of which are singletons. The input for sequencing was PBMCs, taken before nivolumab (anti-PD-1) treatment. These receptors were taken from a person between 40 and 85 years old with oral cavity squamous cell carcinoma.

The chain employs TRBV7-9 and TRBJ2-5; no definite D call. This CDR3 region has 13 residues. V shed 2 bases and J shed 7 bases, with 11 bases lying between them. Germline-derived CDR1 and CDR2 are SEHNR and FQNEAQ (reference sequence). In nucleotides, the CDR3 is TGTGCCAGCAGCTTATCTCAAGACTGGACCCAGTACTTC. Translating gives CASSLSQDWTQYF.

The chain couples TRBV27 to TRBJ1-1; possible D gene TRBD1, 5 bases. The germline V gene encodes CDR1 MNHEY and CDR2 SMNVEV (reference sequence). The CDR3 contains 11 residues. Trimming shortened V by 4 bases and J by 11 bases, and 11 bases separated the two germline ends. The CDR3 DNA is TGTGCCAGCAGTTGGCGGGGGTATGCTTTCTTT. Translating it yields CASSWRGYAFF.

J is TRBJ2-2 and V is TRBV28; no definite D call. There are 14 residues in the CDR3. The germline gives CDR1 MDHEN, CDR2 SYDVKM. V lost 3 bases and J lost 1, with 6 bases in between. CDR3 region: CASSFFGNTGELFF. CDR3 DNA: TGTGCCAGCAGTTTTTTCGGGAACACCGGGGAGCTGTTTTTT.

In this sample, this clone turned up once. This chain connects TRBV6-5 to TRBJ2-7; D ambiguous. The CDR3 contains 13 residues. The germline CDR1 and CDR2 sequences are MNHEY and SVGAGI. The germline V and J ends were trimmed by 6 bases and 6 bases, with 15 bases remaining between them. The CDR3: CASSPPAAPEQYF. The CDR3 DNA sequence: TGTGCCAGCAGCCCCCCCGCGGCCCCCGAGCAGTACTTC.

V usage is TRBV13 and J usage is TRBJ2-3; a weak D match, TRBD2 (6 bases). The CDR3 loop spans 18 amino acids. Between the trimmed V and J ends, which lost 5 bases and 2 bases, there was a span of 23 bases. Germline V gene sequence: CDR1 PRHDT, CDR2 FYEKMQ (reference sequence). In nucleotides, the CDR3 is TGTGCCAGCAGCCCCAAAAGGGAGGATCATGAATTCACAGATACGCAGTATTTT. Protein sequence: CASSPKREDHEFTDTQYF.

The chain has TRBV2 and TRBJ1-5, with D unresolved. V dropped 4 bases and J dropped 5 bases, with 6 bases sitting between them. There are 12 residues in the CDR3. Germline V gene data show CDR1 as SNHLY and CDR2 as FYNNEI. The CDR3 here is CASSGGYQPQHF. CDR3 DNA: TGTGCCAGCAGTGGGGGTTATCAGCCCCAGCATTTT.

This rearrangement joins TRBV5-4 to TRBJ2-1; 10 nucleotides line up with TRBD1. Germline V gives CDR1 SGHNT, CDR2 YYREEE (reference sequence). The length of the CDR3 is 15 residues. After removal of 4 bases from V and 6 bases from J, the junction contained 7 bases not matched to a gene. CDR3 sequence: CASSPRDRGINEQFF. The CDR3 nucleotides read TGTGCCAGCAGCCCCCGGGACAGGGGCATCAATGAGCAGTTCTTC.

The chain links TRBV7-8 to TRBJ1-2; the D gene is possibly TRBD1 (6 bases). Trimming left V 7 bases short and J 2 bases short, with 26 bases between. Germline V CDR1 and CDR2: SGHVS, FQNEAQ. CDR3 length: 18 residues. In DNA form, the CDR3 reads TGTGCCAGCATCCTAAGTGGGTTTTCAGGGGCCAAGAACTATGGCTACACCTTC. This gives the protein CASILSGFSGAKNYGYTF.

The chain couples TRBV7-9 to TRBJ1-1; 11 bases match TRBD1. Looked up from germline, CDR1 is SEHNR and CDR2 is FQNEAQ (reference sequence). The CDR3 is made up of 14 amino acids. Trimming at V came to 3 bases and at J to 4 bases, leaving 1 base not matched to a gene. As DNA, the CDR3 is TGTGCCAGCAGCTTTGGACAGGGGGCCACTGAAGCTTTCTTT. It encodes CASSFGQGATEAFF.

The CDR3 sequence is CASSRDTYEQYF. CDR3 nucleotide sequence: TGCGCCAGCAGCAGGGACACCTACGAGCAGTACTTC. The rearrangement uses TRBV5-1 and TRBJ2-7; tentative D call: TRBD1 (6 bases). With 4 bases removed from V and 2 bases from J, the gap between germline ends came to 7 bases. Germline V gives CDR1 SGHRS, CDR2 YFSETQ. The CDR3 contains 12 residues. Based on the CDR3 plus reference TRBV5-1 and TRBJ2-7, the full variable domain is KAGVTQTPRYLIKTRGQQVTLSCSPISGHRSVSWYQQTPGQGLQFLFEYFSETQRNKGNFPGRFSGRQFSNSRSEMNVSTLELGDSALYLCASSRDTYEQYFGPGTRLTVT.

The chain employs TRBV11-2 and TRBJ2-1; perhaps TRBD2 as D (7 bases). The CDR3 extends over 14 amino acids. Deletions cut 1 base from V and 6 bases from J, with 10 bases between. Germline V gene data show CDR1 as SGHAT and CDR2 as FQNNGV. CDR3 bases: TGTGCCAGCAGCTTAGCGGGGGGCTCCAATGAGCAGTTCTTC. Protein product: CASSLAGGSNEQFF.

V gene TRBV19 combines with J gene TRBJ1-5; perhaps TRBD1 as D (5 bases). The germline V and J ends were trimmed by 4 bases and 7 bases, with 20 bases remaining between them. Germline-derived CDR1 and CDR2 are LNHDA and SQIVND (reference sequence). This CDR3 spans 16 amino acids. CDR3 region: CASSSAGTPLGQPQHF. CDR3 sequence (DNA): TGTGCCAGTAGTAGCGCCGGGACCCCCCTGGGGCAGCCCCAGCATTTT. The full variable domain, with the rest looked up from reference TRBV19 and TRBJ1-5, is DGGITQSPKYLFRKEGQNVTLSCEQNLNHDAMYWYRQDPGQGLRLIYYSQIVNDFQKGDIAEGYSVSREKKESFPLTVTSAQKNPTAFYLCASSSAGTPLGQPQHFGDGTRLSIL.

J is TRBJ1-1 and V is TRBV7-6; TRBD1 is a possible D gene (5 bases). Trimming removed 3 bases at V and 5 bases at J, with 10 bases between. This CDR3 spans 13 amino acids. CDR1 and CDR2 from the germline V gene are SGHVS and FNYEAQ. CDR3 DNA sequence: TGTGCCAGCAGCTTTCAGGGAGGGACTGAAGCTTTCTTT. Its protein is CASSFQGGTEAFF. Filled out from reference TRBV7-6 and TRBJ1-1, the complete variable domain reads GAGVSQSPRYKVTKRGQDVALRCDPISGHVSLYWYRQALGQGPEFLTYFNYEAQQDKSGLPNDRFSAERPEGSISTLTIQRTEQRDSAMYRCASSFQGGTEAFFGQGTRLTVV.

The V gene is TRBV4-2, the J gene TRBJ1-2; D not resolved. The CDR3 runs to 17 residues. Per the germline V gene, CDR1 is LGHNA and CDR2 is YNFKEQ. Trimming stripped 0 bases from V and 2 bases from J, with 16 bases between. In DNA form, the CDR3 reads TGTGCCAGCAGCCAAGATCAGGCCGGCGCATCCAACTATGGCTACACCTTC. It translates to CASSQDQAGASNYGYTF.

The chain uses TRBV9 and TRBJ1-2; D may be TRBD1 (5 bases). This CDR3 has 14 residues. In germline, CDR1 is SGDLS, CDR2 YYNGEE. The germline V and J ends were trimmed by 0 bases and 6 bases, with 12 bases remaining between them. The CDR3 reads CASSVDLGGDGYTF. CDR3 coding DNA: TGTGCCAGCAGCGTAGATCTCGGAGGGGATGGCTACACCTTC. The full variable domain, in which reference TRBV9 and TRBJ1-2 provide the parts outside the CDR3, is DSGVTQTPKHLITATGQRVTLRCSPRSGDLSVYWYQQSLDQGLQFLIQYYNGEERAKGNILERFSAQQFPDLHSELNLSSLELGDSALYFCASSVDLGGDGYTFGSGTRLTVV.

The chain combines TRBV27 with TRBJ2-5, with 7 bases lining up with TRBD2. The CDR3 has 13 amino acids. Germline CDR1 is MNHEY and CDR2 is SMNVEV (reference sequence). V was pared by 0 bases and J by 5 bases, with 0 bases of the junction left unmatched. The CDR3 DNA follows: TGTGCCAGCAGTTTATCGCGGGGGGAGACCCAGTACTTC. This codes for CASSLSRGETQYF.

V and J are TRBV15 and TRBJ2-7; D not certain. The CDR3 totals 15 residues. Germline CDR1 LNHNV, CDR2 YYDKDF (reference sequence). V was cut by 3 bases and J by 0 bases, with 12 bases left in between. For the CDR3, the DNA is TGTGCCACCAGCAGCAATCCCTCGGGCTCCTACGAGCAGTACTTC. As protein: CATSSNPSGSYEQYF.

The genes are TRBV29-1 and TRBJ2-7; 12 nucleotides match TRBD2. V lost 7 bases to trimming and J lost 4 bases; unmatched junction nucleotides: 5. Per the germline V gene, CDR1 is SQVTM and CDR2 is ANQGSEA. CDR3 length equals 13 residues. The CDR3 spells CSAVLAGGYEQYF. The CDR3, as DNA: TGCAGCGCTGTACTAGCGGGAGGTTACGAGCAGTACTTC.

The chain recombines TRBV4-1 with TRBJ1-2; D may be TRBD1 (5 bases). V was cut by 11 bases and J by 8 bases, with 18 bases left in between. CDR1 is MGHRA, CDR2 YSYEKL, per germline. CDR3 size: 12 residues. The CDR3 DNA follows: TGCGCCTCCGGCGGATGGGGGTACGGCTACACCTTC. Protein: CASGGWGYGYTF.

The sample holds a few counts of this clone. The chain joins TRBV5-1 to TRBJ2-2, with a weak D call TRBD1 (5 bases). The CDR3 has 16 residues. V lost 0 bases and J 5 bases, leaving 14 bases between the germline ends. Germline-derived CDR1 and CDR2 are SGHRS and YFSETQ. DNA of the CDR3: TGCGCCAGCAGCTTGGACAGGATGCTTAGGACCGGGGAGCTGTTTTTT. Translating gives CASSLDRMLRTGELFF.

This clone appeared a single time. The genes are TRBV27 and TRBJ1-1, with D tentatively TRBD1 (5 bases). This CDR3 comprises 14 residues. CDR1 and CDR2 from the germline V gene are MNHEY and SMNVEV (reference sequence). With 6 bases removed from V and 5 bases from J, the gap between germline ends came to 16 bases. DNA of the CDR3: TGTGCCAGCAGCCCTGCCGGGGGGGGGACTGAAGCTTTCTTT. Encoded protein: CASSPAGGGTEAFF.

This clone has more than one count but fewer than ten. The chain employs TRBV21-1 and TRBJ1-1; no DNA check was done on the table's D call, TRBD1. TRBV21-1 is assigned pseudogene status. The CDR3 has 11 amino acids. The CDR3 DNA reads TGTGCCAGCAGCAATTGGCAGGAAGCTTTCTTT. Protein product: CASSNWQEAFF.

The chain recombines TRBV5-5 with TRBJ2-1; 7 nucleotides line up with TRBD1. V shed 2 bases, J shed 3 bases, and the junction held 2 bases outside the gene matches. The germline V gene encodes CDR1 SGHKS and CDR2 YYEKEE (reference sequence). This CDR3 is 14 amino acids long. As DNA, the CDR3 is TGTGCCAGCAGCTTAGGGGGCAGCTACAATGAGCAGTTCTTC. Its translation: CASSLGGSYNEQFF.

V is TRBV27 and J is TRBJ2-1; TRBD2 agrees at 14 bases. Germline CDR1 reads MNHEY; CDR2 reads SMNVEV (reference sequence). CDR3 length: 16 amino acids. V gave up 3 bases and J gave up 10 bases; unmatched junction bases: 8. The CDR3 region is CASSFGGLAGGGEQFF. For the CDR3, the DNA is TGTGCCAGCAGTTTTGGAGGACTAGCGGGAGGTGGGGAGCAGTTCTTC.

In nucleotides, the CDR3 is TGTGCCAGCAGCTTAGAGGTTGGGAGGACTAACTATGGCTACACCTTC. Translating it yields CASSLEVGRTNYGYTF. The chain links TRBV7-8 to TRBJ1-2; D remains ambiguous. The CDR3 extends over 16 amino acids. The V gene lost 1 base and the J gene lost 0 bases, with 12 bases spanning the gap. Germline CDR1 SGHVS, CDR2 FQNEAQ.

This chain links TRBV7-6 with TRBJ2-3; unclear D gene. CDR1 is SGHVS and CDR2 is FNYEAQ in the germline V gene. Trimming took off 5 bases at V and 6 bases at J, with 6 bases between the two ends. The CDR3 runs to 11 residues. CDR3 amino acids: CASSNADTQYF. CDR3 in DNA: TGTGCCAGCAGCAACGCCGATACGCAGTATTTT.

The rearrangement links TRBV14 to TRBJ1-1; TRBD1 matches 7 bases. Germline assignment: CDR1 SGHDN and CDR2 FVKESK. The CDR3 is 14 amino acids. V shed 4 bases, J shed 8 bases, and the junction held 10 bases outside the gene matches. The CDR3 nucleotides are TGTGCCAGCAGCCCCCCTAGGCCGGACAGGGAAGCTTTCTTT. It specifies CASSPPRPDREAFF.

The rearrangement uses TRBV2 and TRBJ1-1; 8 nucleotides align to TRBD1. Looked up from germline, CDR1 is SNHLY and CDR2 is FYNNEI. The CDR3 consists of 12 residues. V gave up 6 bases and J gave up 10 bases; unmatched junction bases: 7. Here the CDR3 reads CASSTDREGAFF. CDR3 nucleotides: TGTGCCAGCAGCACGGACAGGGAGGGAGCTTTCTTT.

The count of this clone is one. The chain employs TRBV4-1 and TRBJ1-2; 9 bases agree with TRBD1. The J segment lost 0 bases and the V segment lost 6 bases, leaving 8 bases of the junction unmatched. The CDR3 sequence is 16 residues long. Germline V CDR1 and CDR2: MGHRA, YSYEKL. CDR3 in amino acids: CASRQPGQGSNYGYTF. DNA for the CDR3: TGCGCCAGCAGACAACCGGGACAGGGATCTAACTATGGCTACACCTTC.

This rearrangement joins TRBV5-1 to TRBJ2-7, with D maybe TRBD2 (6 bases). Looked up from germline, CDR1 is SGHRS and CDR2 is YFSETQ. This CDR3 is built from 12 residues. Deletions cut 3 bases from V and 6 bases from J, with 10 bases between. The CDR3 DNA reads TGCGCCAGCAGCTCCGGGACTCGCGAGCAGTACTTC. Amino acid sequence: CASSSGTREQYF.

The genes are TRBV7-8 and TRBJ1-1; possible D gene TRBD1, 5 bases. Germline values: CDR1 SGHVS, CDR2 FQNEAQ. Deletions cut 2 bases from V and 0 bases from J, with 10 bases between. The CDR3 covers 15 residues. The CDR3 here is CASSLSGPMNTEAFF. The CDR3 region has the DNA TGTGCCAGCAGCTTATCGGGGCCCATGAACACTGAAGCTTTCTTT.